This T cell receptor (beta chain) was found in a study of blood T cells in healthy people across ages. On the study more broadly: Per two T cells, template switching captured roughly one barcoded beta molecule. The study's findings and limits: The study regarded diversity estimates from one million T cells as underestimates. The study lacked donor CMV status, which possibly confounded expanded clonotype changes.

A second about 7 to 12 cycle PCR used barcoded and J-beta primers. One entry per CDR3 protein, called by TCRdb with MiXCR from the 5' RACE reads. The repertoire holds approximately 960,000 distinct CDR3 sequences, with almost 30% as singletons. Remarks on this clonotype: Its antigen is unknown.

The same sample was also used in a study of T cells of mothers and their children. Turning to that study: Over 8.5 million TCR beta CDR3 reads were obtained from each mother, and 2.5 million to 3.5 million from each child.

The sequenced sample consisted of blood. This clonotype was obtained from a woman aged 40 to 50 in good health.

Here the CDR3 reads CASSPDGGSQPQHF. The CDR3 DNA follows: TGTGCCAGCAGTCCAGACGGGGGGAGTCAGCCCCAGCATTTT. The chain joins TRBV2 to TRBJ1-5; D is possibly TRBD1 (5 bases). Germline V gives CDR1 SNHLY, CDR2 FYNNEI. The CDR3 has 14 residues. The ends were cut back, 5 bases at V and 6 bases at J, with 14 bases in the middle.